This T cell receptor (beta chain) was observed in a study of PD-L1 blockade in urothelial cancer (dated by TCRdb to about 2017). In the study overall: All patients started therapy in the mid-2010s and received atezolizumab 1,200 mg intravenously every 3 weeks. A median of around 150,000 T cells and fewer than 85,000 unique TCRs was obtained from blood samples, and a median clonality of roughly 0.08 was observed. Progression-free survival longer than 6 months counted as durable clinical benefit, and TCR features were additionally tested against both progression-free and overall survival. Blood samples were analyzed at two time points: 3 weeks after treatment start (second dose) and 6 weeks after treatment start. Pretreatment tumor samples, along with matched peripheral blood collected serially before and after atezolizumab treatment, underwent TCR sequencing. About 90% of the 29 patients were males with bladder-origin urothelial cancer, and about 65% of the roughly 30 reported a prior smoking history. An ECOG performance status of 0 or 1 was recorded for the patients, and 0 to 3 prior chemotherapy regimens had been received by the patients. The study, an exploratory multi-omic analysis, examined somatic, immune and clinical correlates of response to PD-L1 blockade with atezolizumab in urothelial cancer. Some 30 patients had pretreatment blood TCR-seq, around 24 had at least one posttreatment blood collection, and around 24 had tumor TCR-seq. Nine patients reached durable clinical benefit, while about 20 patients did not. In the same patients, pretreatment tumors underwent whole exome sequencing and RNA sequencing in addition to TCR sequencing. Paper-wide results and their limitations: At 3 weeks after the start of treatment, tumor-associated TCR clones in peripheral blood had expanded more in patients with durable benefit (n of about 20, p = 0.022). Because the sample size was small (n ≈ 30) and many of the analyses were exploratory, the results are meant to be hypothesis-generating. A pretreatment peripheral blood TCR clonality below the median was linked to improved progression-free and overall survival.

Of note for this clone: There is no known antigen for this receptor. No clone much larger than this one lies a single base away; base qualities are absent.

CDR1 and CDR2 are drawn from the germline V gene (reference sequence): GTSNPN, SVGIG. The CDR3 runs 13 amino acids, cysteine and phenylalanine included. The retained sequence is limited to the CDR3, 39 bases, with the frame set at the first base. V is clipped by 7 bases and J by 0 bases, and the sequence between their germline boundaries is 12 bases long. To estimate absolute template abundance from read counts, synthetic TCR analog templates were spiked into each PCR. The immunoSEQ assay used bias-controlled V and J gene primers to amplify TCRbeta CDR3 regions from genomic DNA. Sequencing of rearranged TCRbeta segments was done at approximately 20X coverage. Concerning the study's data processing: Clustering was used to correct sequencing errors, and CDR3s were annotated against IMGT so that V, D and J genes could be assigned. Downstream analyses used only productive TCRbeta rearrangements, leaving out any out-of-frame or stop-codon sequences. To compute clonality, Shannon entropy was normalized by the log of the number of unique productive sequences and then subtracted from one. Fisher's exact test with Benjamini-Hochberg correction, using a cutoff of adjusted p below 0.01, was how clones that differed between time points or between blood and tumor were identified. Held by TCRdb, this immuneACCESS table contains in-frame sequences only and omits some clones. Under half of the omission traces to an unresolved V gene where checked; the cause of the rest is unknown. D and trimming come from the DNA, and the V and J calls and clone size come from that table. The sample includes about 130,000 clones, with roughly 83% observed a single time. 2.4% of the sample is in the top ten clones.

The time point label here, explained by the study, means: peripheral blood 6 weeks after treatment start. A total of roughly 31 patients with locally advanced or metastatic urothelial carcinoma, treated at Memorial Sloan Kettering on a trial protocol, made up the cohort. Peripheral blood mononuclear cells were collected pretreatment and during treatment, with between 1 and 8 total time points obtained per patient. The Qiagen DNeasy Blood extraction kit was used to purify genomic DNA from total PBMCs and tumor samples. PBMCs were collected pretreatment and during treatment, and were isolated and stored as previously described.

The sequencing here drew on PBMCs, taken around atezolizumab (anti-PD-L1) treatment. The source of this sequence is a middle-aged man with urothelial cancer. This sequence uses TRBV30 and TRBJ1-2, with the D gene too uncertain to name. The bases are TGTGCCTCTCGACCGGGTTCTAACTATGGCTACACCTTC. It codes for CASRPGSNYGYTF.